This T cell receptor (beta chain) was identified in a study of PD-1 blockade in classical Hodgkin lymphoma. Some clones are missing from TCRdb's copy, which holds only in-frame ones; the method was immunoSEQ multiplex PCR. This table holds some 32,000 clones, 65% to 90% found once. Findings and limits, study-wide: Researchers reported that CD4+ TCR diversity, though not CD8+, rose significantly by C4D1. Healthy donors reportedly exceeded newly diagnosed patients in baseline TCR diversity. Newly diagnosed patients and complete responders had comparable diversity at baseline.

The germline V and J ends were trimmed by 0 bases and 5 bases, with 10 bases remaining between them. The CDR3 totals 14 residues. The germline CDR1 and CDR2 sequences are LGHNA and YNFKEQ. Every patient had relapsed following autologous stem cell transplantation, and cohorts differed in brentuximab vedotin exposure. Notes on this clone: The antigen is undetermined.

This chain links TRBV4-2 with TRBJ1-1; the D is unclear. The sequences come from peripheral blood mononuclear cells (PBMCs), collected at baseline. This clonotype was sampled from a human donor with classical Hodgkin lymphoma. CDR3 DNA: TGTGCCAGCAGCCAAGACGAGGACGGGACTGAAGCTTTCTTT. This encodes CASSQDEDGTEAFF.